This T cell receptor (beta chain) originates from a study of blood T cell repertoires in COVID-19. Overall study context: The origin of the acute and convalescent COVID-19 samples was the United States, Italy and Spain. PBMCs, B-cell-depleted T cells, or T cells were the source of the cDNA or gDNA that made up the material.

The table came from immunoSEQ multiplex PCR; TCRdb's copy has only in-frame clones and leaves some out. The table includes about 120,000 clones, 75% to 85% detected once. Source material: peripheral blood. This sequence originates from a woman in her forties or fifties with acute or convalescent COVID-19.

The CDR3 protein is CSASSGGRETQYF. CDR3 bases: TGCAGTGCTAGTAGTGGCGGGAGAGAGACCCAGTACTTC. The chain has TRBV20-1 and TRBJ2-5, with 7 bases identical to TRBD2. Trimming at V came to 3 bases and at J to 4 bases, leaving 5 bases not matched to a gene. The CDR3 covers 13 residues. CDR1 DFQATT and CDR2 SNEGSKA come from the germline V gene (reference sequence).